This is a list of T cell receptor beta chains from one sample in a study of blood T cell repertoires in COVID-19. Clones were read by immunoSEQ multiplex PCR, and TCRdb kept only the in-frame ones, dropping some. The sample holds 200,000 to 250,000 clones; about 93% are singletons and the top ten take 0.82%. Material for sequencing was peripheral blood. All receptors derive from a man aged 55 to 69 with COVID-19, enrolled during active disease. CDR3s include the opening cysteine and the closing phenylalanine or tryptophan. The D gene is left open where the match is weak. Size values are once, few and many counts, or a class for expanded clones, and some rows have none.

D,V,size,J,DNA,CDR3
.,TRBV5-5,.,TRBJ1-6,TGTGCCAGCAGCTGGGGGGGAAATTCACCCCTCCACTTT,CASSWGGNSPLHF
.,TRBV6-5,.,TRBJ1-6,TGTGCCAGCAGTTACTCGGGCAGAGATAATTCACCCCTCCACTTT,CASSYSGRDNSPLHF
.,TRBV7-2,.,TRBJ1-2,TGTGCCAGCAGCCCTAGAGAGGGCTCAAATGGCTACACCTTC,CASSPREGSNGYTF
.,TRBV5-4,once,TRBJ2-5,TGTGCCAGCAGCTTGGCCGCACAGGCCAAAGAGACCCAGTACTTC,CASSLAAQAKETQYF
.,TRBV2,.,TRBJ2-2,TGTGCCAGCACCCTTGACAGTCAGGGGACCGGGGAGCTGTTTTTT,CASTLDSQGTGELFF
TRBD1,TRBV6-6,.,TRBJ1-1,TGTGCCAGCAGTTACTCGGGACAGGGGGCGCCTGAAGCTTTCTTT,CASSYSGQGAPEAFF
TRBD1,TRBV5-1,.,TRBJ2-3,TGCGCCAGCAGCGCCCCCGGGACAGGGGGTGTCTTGGGGGATACGCAGTATTTT,CASSAPGTGGVLGDTQYF
.,TRBV21-1,.,TRBJ2-1,TGTGCCAGCAGCCTAGCACGGCTAGCGGGGGGCCCGGGAGAAATCCATGAGCAGTTCTTC,CASSLARLAGGPGEIHEQFF
.,TRBV5-1,.,TRBJ2-1,TGCGCCAGCAGCTCGTATAGCGGATACTCCTACAATGAGCAGTTCTTC,CASSSYSGYSYNEQFF
.,TRBV5-1,.,TRBJ2-7,TGCGCCAGCAGTGCCTCTAATCACCAGGTGCAGTACTTC,CASSASNHQVQYF
.,TRBV9,.,TRBJ1-2,TGTGCCAGCAGCGTAGACAGCTCTAACTATGGCTACACCTTC,CASSVDSSNYGYTF
.,TRBV4-3,.,TRBJ2-3,TGCGCCAGCAGCACAGGGTTCACAGATACGCAGTATTTT,CASSTGFTDTQYF
TRBD2,TRBV10-1,.,TRBJ2-1,TGCGCCAGCAGTGAGTCGGCTAGCGGGGGTTCCTACAATGAGCAGTTCTTC,CASSESASGGSYNEQFF
TRBD1,TRBV7-2,.,TRBJ1-2,TGTGCCAGCAGCTCCGGGACAGGGGTTGGCTACACCTTC,CASSSGTGVGYTF
TRBD2,TRBV13,once,TRBJ2-1,TGTGCCAGCAGCTTACTATTGACTAGCGGGCATAATGAGCAGTTCTTC,CASSLLLTSGHNEQFF
.,TRBV3-1/TRBV3-2,.,TRBJ1-6,TGTGCCAGCAGCCAGGGCCCGGGGGGTTATTCACCCCTCCACTTT,CASSQGPGGYSPLHF
TRBD1,TRBV27,.,TRBJ1-5,TGTGCCAGCAGCCGAAGACAGGGGGACCCCTATCAGCCCCAGCATTTT,CASSRRQGDPYQPQHF
TRBD2,TRBV27,once,TRBJ2-2,TGTGCCAGCAGTTTCGTAGCGGGGGGGCGCACCGGGGAGCTGTTTTTT,CASSFVAGGRTGELFF
TRBD1,TRBV2,.,TRBJ1-4,TGTGCCAGCAGCGACAATGGAGACAGGGCGGGTGAAAAACTGTTTTTT,CASSDNGDRAGEKLFF
TRBD1,TRBV5-1,.,TRBJ2-6,TGCGCCAGCAGCTTATCAGGGACAGCTCCCTCTGGGGCCAACGTCCTGACTTTC,CASSLSGTAPSGANVLTF
.,TRBV7-3,once,TRBJ2-7,TGTGCCAGCAGCCCTGACAGTGGTCCCTACGAGCAGTACTTC,CASSPDSGPYEQYF
.,TRBV5-1,.,TRBJ2-3,TGCGCCAGCAGGGGGCCAGGGGCTAGCACAGATACGCAGTATTTT,CASRGPGASTDTQYF
TRBD1,TRBV28,.,TRBJ1-1,TGTGCCAGCGGCAGGGGGGAGGCTTTCTTT,CASGRGEAFF
.,TRBV18,few,TRBJ2-3,TGTGCCAGCTCGGGGGCACAGTCCACAGATACGCAGTATTTT,CASSGAQSTDTQYF
TRBD2,TRBV13,.,TRBJ2-1,TGTGCCAGCAGCTTAGGGAGTGCCGGACTAGCTCCTTCTTACAATGAGCAGTTCTTC,CASSLGSAGLAPSYNEQFF
TRBD1,TRBV3-1/TRBV3-2,.,TRBJ1-6,TGTGCCAGCAGCGACAGGGCAGGCAATTCACCCCTCCACTTT,CASSDRAGNSPLHF
.,TRBV7-2,.,TRBJ2-5,TGTGCCAGCAGCTTATTGAGGACTGGAAAAGAGACCCAGTACTTC,CASSLLRTGKETQYF